These T cell receptor beta chains were read from a single sample in a study of blood T cells in healthy people across ages. TCRdb re-derived calls from the 5' RACE reads in MiXCR, one entry per CDR3 protein. The repertoire consists of about 1.8 million distinct CDR3 sequences, with around 48% occurring once and the leading ten covering 2% to 2.5%. Sequencing used blood. The source is a woman aged 40 to 49 in good health. Both conserved end residues are part of each CDR3. The D gene is left open where the match is weak. Rows may omit the clone size; those that give it use once, few, many or a size class.

d_call	v_call	clone_size	j_call	cdr3_aa	cdr3_nt
-	TRBV4-1	-	TRBJ2-1	CASSQDSRGDNEQFF	TGCGCCAGCAGCCAAGATTCCAGGGGAGACAATGAGCAGTTCTTC
-	TRBV7-9	-	TRBJ2-3	CATPSPGHADTQYF	TGTGCCACCCCGTCACCAGGCCACGCAGATACGCAGTATTTT
TRBD1	TRBV11-2	once	TRBJ2-2	CASGGQGFNTGELFF	TGTGCCAGCGGGGGACAGGGGTTTAACACCGGGGAGCTGTTTTTT
-	TRBV28	-	TRBJ1-4	CASSRPGEEKLFF	TGTGCCAGCAGCAGACCAGGGGAAGAAAAACTGTTTTTT
-	TRBV6-5	once	TRBJ1-2	CASSDEARGDYGYTF	TGTGCCAGCAGTGACGAAGCTAGGGGGGACTATGGCTACACCTTC
TRBD2	TRBV7-9	-	TRBJ2-1	CASSLARIGLAGEYNEQFF	TGTGCCAGCAGCTTAGCGCGCATAGGGCTAGCGGGGGAATATAATGAGCAGTTCTTC
-	TRBV15	few	TRBJ2-4	CATSLSGGMYF	TGTGCCACCAGTCTGTCCGGGGGTATGTACTTC
-	TRBV3-1	-	TRBJ2-4	CASSQEGGSLAKNIQYF	TGTGCCAGCAGCCAAGAAGGGGGGAGTTTAGCCAAAAACATTCAGTACTTC
-	TRBV6-5	-	TRBJ2-7	CASSYSIGQRYYEQYF	TGTGCCAGCAGTTACTCGATTGGACAGCGATACTACGAGCAGTACTTC
-	TRBV9	-	TRBJ2-7	CASSVEPTYYEQYF	TGTGCCAGCAGCGTAGAACCTACCTACTACGAGCAGTACTTC
-	TRBV7-3	-	TRBJ2-5	CASSLGSNEETQYF	TGTGCCAGCAGCTTAGGGTCGAACGAAGAGACCCAGTACTTC
-	TRBV7-2	once	TRBJ1-5	CASSDGAREGNQPQHF	TGTGCCAGCAGCGATGGGGCCAGAGAAGGCAATCAGCCCCAGCATTTT
-	TRBV4-3	-	TRBJ2-3	CASSQGFGGGTDTQYF	TGCGCCAGCAGCCAAGGCTTCGGCGGGGGCACAGATACGCAGTATTTT
-	TRBV13	-	TRBJ1-4	CASSPPIGEGDEKLFF	TGTGCCAGCAGCCCACCTATCGGGGAGGGGGATGAAAAACTGTTTTTT
-	TRBV7-9	few	TRBJ1-4	CASSPRRGANEKLFF	TGTGCCAGCAGCCCCCGGCGAGGGGCTAATGAAAAACTGTTTTTT
TRBD1	TRBV6-1	-	TRBJ2-1	CASRTGGEQFF	TGTGCCAGCAGGACAGGGGGCGAGCAGTTCTTC
TRBD1	TRBV28	-	TRBJ2-3	CASSSSGTGDTDTQYF	TGTGCCAGCAGTTCCTCCGGGACAGGGGACACAGATACGCAGTATTTT
-	TRBV6-5	-	TRBJ2-3	CASSPQELVGDTQYF	TGTGCCAGCAGTCCCCAGGAACTAGTGGGAGATACGCAGTATTTT
-	TRBV5-5	-	TRBJ1-2	CAGSLAVTAGYGYTF	TGTGCCGGCAGCTTGGCCGTGACAGCGGGGTATGGCTACACCTTC
TRBD2	TRBV7-6	-	TRBJ2-5	CASALGLAGETQYF	TGTGCCTCAGCTCTGGGACTAGCGGGAGAGACCCAGTACTTC
TRBD1	TRBV7-2	-	TRBJ2-3	CASSLTQGGTDTQYF	TGTGCCAGCAGCTTGACACAGGGGGGCACAGATACGCAGTATTTT
-	TRBV12-3/TRBV12-4	few	TRBJ2-7	CASSSLPGTRTYEQYF	TGTGCCAGCAGTTCCTTACCGGGGACACGGACATACGAGCAGTACTTC
-	TRBV20-1	-	TRBJ2-7	CSARPGESYEQYF	TGCAGTGCTAGACCCGGGGAGTCCTACGAGCAGTACTTC
-	TRBV6-2/TRBV6-3	-	TRBJ2-3	CASSYLRGHTQYF	TGTGCCAGCAGTTACCTCCGGGGACATACGCAGTATTTT
-	TRBV20-1	few	TRBJ2-5	CSARDRGALETQYF	TGCAGTGCTAGAGATCGGGGGGCGCTGGAGACCCAGTACTTC
-	TRBV24-1	-	TRBJ2-5	CATSDHDSQETQYF	TGTGCCACCAGTGATCACGACAGTCAAGAGACCCAGTACTTC
-	TRBV6-5	many	TRBJ2-1	CASREGVYNEQFF	TGTGCCAGCAGGGAGGGAGTCTACAATGAGCAGTTCTTC
TRBD1	TRBV6-1	-	TRBJ2-7	CATETGDNSYEQYF	TGTGCCACCGAAACAGGGGATAACTCCTACGAGCAGTACTTC
-	TRBV7-2	-	TRBJ2-7	CASSLRPFSSYEQYF	TGTGCCAGCAGCTTAAGGCCGTTTAGCTCCTACGAGCAGTACTTC
-	TRBV5-1	-	TRBJ2-1	CASSLAVGKGEQFF	TGCGCCAGCAGCTTGGCCGTAGGGAAGGGTGAGCAGTTCTTC
-	TRBV20-1	-	TRBJ2-7	CRGREQLSSYEQYF	TGCAGGGGCCGGGAACAGTTGAGCTCCTACGAGCAGTACTTC
TRBD2	TRBV5-1	once	TRBJ2-5	CASSFSGGGHNEQYF	TGCGCCAGCAGCTTTAGCGGGGGAGGACACAATGAGCAGTACTTC
TRBD1	TRBV7-9	few	TRBJ2-7	CASSVTGTGYYEQYF	TGTGCCAGCAGTGTTACCGGGACAGGGTATTACGAGCAGTACTTC
TRBD2	TRBV29-1	-	TRBJ2-3	CSVEDSGGLDTQYF	TGCAGCGTTGAAGACAGCGGGGGGCTAGATACGCAGTATTTT
TRBD1	TRBV6-5	few	TRBJ1-5	CASSDRGTNQPQHF	TGTGCCAGCAGCGACAGGGGGACCAATCAGCCCCAGCATTTT
-	TRBV28	-	TRBJ2-7	CASSGDRPSYEQYF	TGTGCCAGCAGTGGTGACAGGCCTTCCTACGAGCAGTACTTC
-	TRBV5-6	few	TRBJ2-7	CASSRRLQTVREQYF	TGTGCCAGCAGCCGGCGGCTCCAAACCGTCCGCGAGCAGTACTTC
-	TRBV20-1	-	TRBJ1-2	CSAGRAYGYTF	TGCAGTGCGGGGAGGGCCTATGGCTACACCTTC
TRBD1	TRBV6-6	-	TRBJ1-2	CASSSLPGTGVGYTF	TGTGCCAGCAGTTCCCTCCCCGGGACAGGGGTTGGCTACACCTTC
-	TRBV7-2	few	TRBJ2-7	CASSSQGYGQYF	TGTGCCAGCAGCTCTCAGGGATACGGGCAGTACTTC
-	TRBV7-2	-	TRBJ2-7	CASSLGASLPYEQYF	TGTGCCAGCAGCTTAGGGGCCTCCCTCCCCTACGAGCAGTACTTC
TRBD1	TRBV4-1	-	TRBJ1-2	CASSQEQGAQVYGYTF	TGCGCCAGCAGCCAAGAACAGGGGGCGCAAGTCTATGGCTACACCTTC
-	TRBV7-9	-	TRBJ2-7	CAGSLQQVAEQYF	TGTGCCGGCAGCTTACAACAGGTTGCCGAGCAGTACTTC
-	TRBV20-1	-	TRBJ2-5	CSATRQETQYF	TGCAGTGCTACTAGACAAGAGACCCAGTACTTC
TRBD2	TRBV20-1	-	TRBJ2-4	CSAEPSGGARTQYF	TGCAGTGCTGAACCTAGCGGGGGGGCAAGAACCCAGTACTTC
-	TRBV28	few	TRBJ2-7	CASRLGLSYEQYF	TGTGCCAGCCGACTAGGCCTCTCCTACGAGCAGTACTTC
TRBD2	TRBV7-6	-	TRBJ2-1	CASSLGLGGWMENEQFF	TGTGCCAGCAGCTTAGGACTGGGGGGGTGGATGGAGAATGAGCAGTTCTTC
-	TRBV10-3	-	TRBJ2-3	CAISPGSSTDTQYF	TGTGCCATCAGCCCTGGATCTAGCACAGATACGCAGTATTTT
-	TRBV28	-	TRBJ2-6	CASSFKSSGANVLTF	TGTGCCAGCAGTTTTAAGAGCTCTGGGGCCAACGTCCTGACTTTC
-	TRBV11-2	-	TRBJ1-1	CASSPWDGPEAFF	TGTGCCAGCAGCCCCTGGGACGGGCCTGAAGCTTTCTTT
-	TRBV6-4	-	TRBJ2-3	CASSDSAGSDTQYF	TGTGCCAGCAGTGACTCGGCGGGCTCAGATACGCAGTATTTT
-	TRBV20-1	-	TRBJ2-7	CSAIGSHEQYF	TGCAGTGCTATCGGGAGTCACGAGCAGTACTTC
-	TRBV5-6	-	TRBJ2-6	CASSLPGQNSGANVLTF	TGTGCCAGCAGCTTACCGGGGCAAAACTCTGGGGCCAACGTCCTGACTTTC
-	TRBV5-1	-	TRBJ1-1	CASGRTGLETEAFF	TGCGCCAGCGGACGTACAGGGTTGGAGACTGAAGCTTTCTTT
TRBD1	TRBV15	-	TRBJ1-2	CATSRSQGEGNYGYTF	TGTGCCACCAGCAGATCCCAGGGGGAGGGAAACTATGGCTACACCTTC